What follows describes a single T cell receptor (beta chain). Its antigen is still unknown. This entry comes from a study of shared clonotypes between healthy human individuals. Trimming cost V 4 bases and J 0 bases, with 6 bases left between them. In germline, CDR1 is ENHRY, CDR2 SYGVKD. This CDR3 comprises 14 residues. Only in-frame clones appear in the TCRdb table, and some are missing; sequencing was by immunoSEQ multiplex PCR. The table records roughly 2 million clones, nearly 97% of them present only once. Study-wide results and limits: Naive subsets tended to show greater estimated richness than memory subsets.

The chain has TRBV10-3 and TRBJ1-4; D gene ambiguous. Sequencing used naive CD4+ T cells sorted from blood. Subset in this sample: CD45RA+ positively selected. The source is a man younger than 30 in good health. As DNA, the CDR3 is TGTGCCATCAGTGGCGGGGCAACTAATGAAAAACTGTTTTTT. Its translation: CAISGGATNEKLFF.